The 23 T cell receptor beta chains below were found in one sample sequenced in a study of blood T cell repertoires in COVID-19. The protocol was immunoSEQ multiplex PCR, while the TCRdb copy is restricted to in-frame clones and leaves out a portion. The sample consists of around 100,000 clones, 87% of them appearing once. Input material: peripheral blood. The receptor source for this set is a woman of 80 years or more with acute or convalescent COVID-19.

This clone was seen more than once but under ten times. V gene TRBV18 combines with J gene TRBJ1-2, with 7 bases that match TRBD1. The V segment lost 6 bases and the J segment 8 bases; nucleotides outside the gene matches: 6. Germline lookup yields CDR1 KGHSH and CDR2 LQKENI. The length of the CDR3 is 12 residues. The CDR3 protein is CASSRDRKGYTF. DNA of the CDR3: TGTGCCAGCTCTCGGGACAGAAAGGGCTACACCTTC.

The chain carries TRBV7-2 and TRBJ2-5, with D perhaps TRBD2 (5 bases). From germline, CDR1 is SGHTA and CDR2 FQGNSA. Trimming shortened V by 5 bases and J by 7 bases, and 20 bases separated the two germline ends. This CDR3 contains 15 residues. CDR3 region: CASSKDAPGRGTQYF. DNA for the CDR3: TGTGCCAGCAGCAAAGACGCACCAGGCCGGGGGACCCAGTACTTC.

The genes are TRBV19 and TRBJ1-5; 8 bases fit TRBD1. CDR3 length: 16 residues. Germline assignment: CDR1 LNHDA and CDR2 SQIVND (reference sequence). V dropped 5 bases and J dropped 3; count of bases not matched to a gene: 9. As DNA, the CDR3 is TGTGCCAGTAGTGATCCAGGGGGCGCAAACAATCAGCCCCAGCATTTT. This sequence encodes CASSDPGGANNQPQHF.

The rearrangement links TRBV27 to TRBJ2-1; 8 bases are a match to TRBD2. The CDR3 is made up of 16 amino acids. V shed 6 bases, J shed 5 bases, and the junction held 12 bases outside the gene matches. The germline gives CDR1 MNHEY, CDR2 SMNVEV (reference sequence). CDR3 loop: CASSPYGAGGDNEQFF. In nucleotides, the CDR3 is TGTGCCAGCAGCCCTTACGGTGCGGGAGGAGACAATGAGCAGTTCTTC.

The chain combines TRBV15 with TRBJ2-3; D gene ambiguous. V lost 0 bases, J lost 0 bases, and 7 bases lay in between. The CDR3 contains 15 residues. CDR1 is LNHNV and CDR2 is YYDKDF in the germline V gene (reference sequence). This CDR3 is CATSRDKTSTDTQYF. The CDR3 DNA sequence: TGTGCCACCAGCAGAGATAAGACTAGCACAGATACGCAGTATTTT.

The V and J genes are TRBV5-1 and TRBJ2-7, with TRBD1 identical over 8 bases. The CDR3 runs to 15 residues. Germline V CDR1 and CDR2: SGHRS, YFSETQ. With V trimmed by 1 base and J by 4 bases, 7 bases remained unmatched. The CDR3 DNA follows: TGCGCCAGCAGCTTGAACCAGGGGGCAATTTACGAGCAGTACTTC. Protein sequence: CASSLNQGAIYEQYF.

The rearrangement links TRBV14 to TRBJ1-1, with D maybe TRBD1 (5 bases). Per the germline V gene, CDR1 is SGHDN and CDR2 is FVKESK. V lost 4 bases to trimming and J lost 4 bases, with 7 bases between them. The CDR3 extends over 12 amino acids. Written as DNA, the CDR3 is TGTGCCAGCAGCCTTCAGGGCACTGAAGCTTTCTTT. Its protein product is CASSLQGTEAFF.

The chain carries TRBV5-1 and TRBJ2-3, with TRBD2 identical over 9 bases. Germline loops: CDR1 SGHRS, CDR2 YFSETQ. The V and J ends lost 0 bases and 6 bases, in that order; junction bases with no gene match: 5. This CDR3 contains 15 residues. CDR3 amino acids: CASSLALAGVDTQYF. For the CDR3, the DNA is TGCGCCAGCAGCTTGGCCTTAGCGGGAGTGGATACGCAGTATTTT. Variable domain in full (rest from reference TRBV5-1 and TRBJ2-3): KAGVTQTPRYLIKTRGQQVTLSCSPISGHRSVSWYQQTPGQGLQFLFEYFSETQRNKGNFPGRFSGRQFSNSRSEMNVSTLELGDSALYLCASSLALAGVDTQYFGPGTRLTVL.

The chain carries TRBV19 and TRBJ2-2; 8 bases are a match to TRBD1. CDR3 size: 15 residues. Germline loops: CDR1 LNHDA, CDR2 SQIVND (reference sequence). J gave up 6 bases and V 11 bases, and 14 bases lay outside the gene matches. The CDR3 coding sequence is TGTGCCTCATACCGTGACAGGGGTAATTCCGGGGAGCTGTTTTTT. Its protein product is CASYRDRGNSGELFF.

The genes are TRBV9 and TRBJ1-5; 8 nucleotides match TRBD1. The CDR3 totals 14 residues. The V gene's germline CDR1 is SGDLS and CDR2 YYNGEE. Losses at the gene ends were 0 bases for V and 9 bases for J; bases not matched to a gene: 5. The CDR3 sequence: CASSVGQGLWPQHF. In nucleotides, the CDR3 is TGTGCCAGCAGCGTAGGACAGGGGTTATGGCCCCAGCATTTT.

This clone appeared a single time. The gene calls are TRBV9 and TRBJ2-3, with TRBD2 matching 10 bases. V lost 2 bases and J lost 3; bases outside the gene matches: 12. Germline assignment: CDR1 SGDLS and CDR2 YYNGEE. There are 18 residues in the CDR3. Here the CDR3 reads CASSVGTVSGRVTDTQYF. The CDR3 DNA follows: TGTGCCAGCAGCGTGGGGACCGTAAGCGGGAGGGTTACAGATACGCAGTATTTT.

The CDR3 reads CASSPFSGQGAEEQYF. In DNA, the CDR3 is TGCGCCAGCAGCCCTTTCTCGGGACAGGGGGCAGAGGAGCAGTACTTC. The V and J genes are TRBV5-1 and TRBJ2-7; 12 bases agree with TRBD1. Per germline, CDR1 SGHRS and CDR2 YFSETQ. The CDR3 extends over 16 amino acids. After removal of 4 bases from V and 7 bases from J, the junction contained 12 bases not matched to a gene.

The chain employs TRBV7-8 and TRBJ2-3; possibly TRBD2 for D (6 bases). Germline V lookup: CDR1 SGHVS, CDR2 FQNEAQ. The CDR3 loop spans 16 amino acids. Between the trimmed V and J ends, which lost 1 base and 2 bases, there was a span of 13 bases. The CDR3 loop reads CASSLGGGGATDTQYF. The CDR3 DNA reads TGTGCCAGCAGCTTAGGCGGCGGAGGGGCCACAGATACGCAGTATTTT.

In this sample, this clone turned up a few times. The chain recombines TRBV7-6 with TRBJ1-6, with a weak D call TRBD1 (5 bases). Germline V CDR1 and CDR2: SGHVS, FNYEAQ. The CDR3 totals 16 residues. V was pared by 1 base and J by 5 bases, with 12 bases between. CDR3 in amino acids: CASSLVAGLNNSPLHF. The CDR3 nucleotides read TGTGCCAGCAGCTTAGTGGCAGGGCTCAATAATTCACCCCTCCACTTT. Complete variable domain (other parts from reference TRBV7-6 and TRBJ1-6): GAGVSQSPRYKVTKRGQDVALRCDPISGHVSLYWYRQALGQGPEFLTYFNYEAQQDKSGLPNDRFSAERPEGSISTLTIQRTEQRDSAMYRCASSLVAGLNNSPLHFGNGTRLTVT.

The chain links TRBV4-2 to TRBJ2-2, with 9 bases matching TRBD2. The CDR3 extends over 16 amino acids. CDR1 is LGHNA, CDR2 YNFKEQ, per germline. The trim removed 0 bases at V and 5 bases at J, leaving 4 bases unmatched. CDR3: CASSQDPAGGTGELFF. CDR3 sequence (DNA): TGTGCCAGCAGCCAAGATCCGGCGGGGGGGACCGGGGAGCTGTTTTTT.

The CDR3 spells CASSFPLFGGGATDTQYF. The CDR3 DNA reads TGTGCCAGCAGTTTCCCTCTATTTGGCGGGGGGGCCACAGATACGCAGTATTTT. This chain connects TRBV6-2 or TRBV6-3 to TRBJ2-3; TRBD2 matches at 9 bases. The CDR3 is 18 amino acids. Germline V gene data show CDR1 as MNHEY and CDR2 as SVGEGT. The J segment lost 2 bases and the V segment lost 4 bases, leaving 13 bases of the junction unmatched.

This clone was observed a few times. This chain links TRBV7-2 with TRBJ1-1; a possible D gene is TRBD1 (5 bases). Germline assignment: CDR1 SGHTA and CDR2 FQGNSA. CDR3 size: 12 residues. V was pared by 5 bases and J by 6 bases, with 10 bases between. The CDR3 DNA is TGTGCCAGCAGCAAAGGGGTACCTGAAGCTTTCTTT. Translated, it gives CASSKGVPEAFF.

The chain joins TRBV7-2 to TRBJ1-1; the match to TRBD1 covers 7 bases. The germline V gene has CDR1 SGHTA and CDR2 FQGNSA. V lost 5 bases, J lost 5 bases, and 8 bases stayed unmatched. The CDR3 spans 14 residues. CDR3 sequence (DNA): TGTGCCAGCAGCCACGGGACAGCGAGAACTGAAGCTTTCTTT. Translating gives CASSHGTARTEAFF.

The rearrangement joins TRBV4-2 to TRBJ1-2; 8 bases match TRBD1. After removal of 0 bases from V and 3 bases from J, the junction contained 3 bases not matched to a gene. The CDR3 length is 15 residues. Per the germline V gene, CDR1 is LGHNA and CDR2 is YNFKEQ. The CDR3 DNA is TGTGCCAGCAGCCAAGAAACAGGGGGGTACTATGGCTACACCTTC. It is translated as CASSQETGGYYGYTF.

The genes are TRBV5-1 and TRBJ1-2, with D hard to call. From germline, CDR1 is SGHRS and CDR2 YFSETQ. CDR3 length equals 14 residues. V gave up 0 bases and J gave up 4 bases, with 10 bases separating them. This CDR3 is CASSLAGEVYGYTF. DNA of the CDR3: TGCGCCAGCAGCTTGGCCGGAGAGGTCTATGGCTACACCTTC.

This chain uses TRBV4-3 with TRBJ1-1; possibly TRBD1 for D (5 bases). CDR3 size: 14 residues. Trimming left V 0 bases short and J 11 bases short, with 16 bases between. The V gene's germline CDR1 is LGHNA and CDR2 YSLEER. This CDR3 reads CASSQDDKGFGAFF. DNA of the CDR3: TGCGCCAGCAGCCAAGATGACAAGGGGTTTGGGGCTTTCTTT.

The J gene is TRBJ1-3, the V gene TRBV7-2; D gene uncertain. This CDR3 region has 16 residues. Looked up from germline, CDR1 is SGHTA and CDR2 is FQGNSA. V shed 0 bases and J shed 4 bases, with 13 bases lying between them. CDR3 sequence (DNA): TGTGCCAGCAGCTTAGCTCACCAGGTCCTGGGAAACACCATATATTTT. Its protein product is CASSLAHQVLGNTIYF.

This clone was counted a single time. The gene calls are TRBV6-5 and TRBJ1-1; tentatively, D is TRBD1 (5 bases). V shed 5 bases and J shed 3 bases, with 10 bases lying between them. The germline CDR1 and CDR2 sequences are MNHEY and SVGAGI. CDR3 length: 13 residues. The CDR3 coding sequence is TGTGCCAGCAGTCCGGAGGGGTACACTGAAGCTTTCTTT. It encodes CASSPEGYTEAFF.